This TCR beta chain was sequenced during a study of OX40 agonist ivuxolimab in advanced cancers. This CDR3 is built from 13 residues. Between the trimmed V and J ends, which lost 5 bases and 2 bases, there was a span of 9 bases. Germline loops: CDR1 MRHNA, CDR2 SNTAGT. The protocol was immunoSEQ multiplex PCR, while the TCRdb copy is restricted to in-frame clones and leaves out a portion. The sample yields some 110,000 clones, roughly 95% seen once. Specimen: CD4+ or CD8+ T cells sorted from blood, collected in a trial of the OX40 agonist ivuxolimab. The source of this sequence is an adult with an advanced solid tumor such as melanoma, head and neck, liver or kidney cancer. This sequence joins TRBV6-4 and TRBJ2-5; D is uncertain. The CDR3 DNA reads as TGTGCCAGCAGTAGGAGCGAGCAAGAGACCCAGTACTTC. Encoded protein: CASSRSEQETQYF.